A selection of T cell receptor beta chains follows, all from one sample in a study of cytomegalovirus exposure and HLA in healthy donors. Libraries were prepared by immunoSEQ multiplex PCR; TCRdb keeps only in-frame clonotypes and omits some of them. The sample has 130,000 to 150,000 clones, nearly 80% seen once. Material: PBMCs. Receptors were obtained from a man aged 40-49 years in good health and CMV-seropositive. Both conserved end residues are part of each CDR3. A D gene is named only where the DNA matches it firmly. Size is stated for part of the rows, as once, few or many counts, or as a class when the clone is expanded.

clone_size | j_call | v_call | d_call | cdr3_nt | cdr3_aa
NA | TRBJ2-2 | TRBV7-6 | TRBD1 | TGTGCCAGCAGCCGTCAGACAGGGGGTGACACCGGGGAGCTGTTTTTT | CASSRQTGGDTGELFF
NA | TRBJ1-4 | TRBV2 | NA | TGTGCCAGCAGTTTATATGCAACTAATGAAAAACTGTTTTTT | CASSLYATNEKLFF
NA | TRBJ2-7 | TRBV28 | NA | TGTGCCAGCAGTTTTGGGAGGGGGACCGAGCAGTACTTC | CASSFGRGTEQYF
NA | TRBJ2-1 | TRBV9 | TRBD2 | TGTGCCAGCAGGGCCCAAACTAGCGGGCCCGACAATGAGCAGTTCTTC | CASRAQTSGPDNEQFF
NA | TRBJ2-7 | TRBV19 | NA | TGTGCCAGTAGCAGCTCCTACGAGCAGTACTTC | CASSSSYEQYF
NA | TRBJ2-1 | TRBV25-1 | NA | TGTGCCAGCAGTGGGGCTACAGGGATTTCGTACAATGAGCAGTTCTTC | CASSGATGISYNEQFF
NA | TRBJ1-2 | TRBV28 | NA | TGTGCCAGCAGGACCGGGGGTATTGATGGCTACACCTTC | CASRTGGIDGYTF
NA | TRBJ1-2 | TRBV28 | NA | TGTGCCAGCACGGGGTCGAGCCCCACCTATGGCTACACCTTC | CASTGSSPTYGYTF
NA | TRBJ2-1 | TRBV19 | NA | TGTGCCAGTAGTGCTAGGGGGAGGGCAGAAGTGAATGAGCAGTTCTTC | CASSARGRAEVNEQFF
NA | TRBJ2-2 | TRBV27 | TRBD1 | TGTGCCAGCAGTTTATTCTCGGCGACAAACAGGGGAAGGAGAACCGGGGAGCTGTTTTTT | CASSLFSATNRGRRTGELFF
NA | TRBJ1-5 | TRBV7-9 | NA | TGTGCCAGCAGCTTGGGGAGGGACAATCAGCCCCAGCATTTT | CASSLGRDNQPQHF
NA | TRBJ2-6 | TRBV9 | NA | TGTGCCAGCAGCGTAGCTGGAGGTCCCTGGGGGGCCAACGTCCTGACTTTC | CASSVAGGPWGANVLTF
NA | TRBJ2-7 | TRBV5-1 | TRBD1 | TGCGCCAGCAGCTCGGACAGGGGTCCGTCCTACGAGCAGTACTTC | CASSSDRGPSYEQYF
NA | TRBJ2-3 | TRBV5-1 | TRBD1 | TGCGCCAGCAGCGAAACAGGACAGGCCACAGATACGCAGTATTTT | CASSETGQATDTQYF
NA | TRBJ1-1 | TRBV10-3 | NA | TGTGCCATCACTGACGGGAACACTGAAGCTTTCTTT | CAITDGNTEAFF
NA | TRBJ1-6 | TRBV28 | NA | TGTGCCAGCAGGGGAGGACCCGACGAACCCCTCCACTTT | CASRGGPDEPLHF
NA | TRBJ2-7 | TRBV6-5 | TRBD2 | TGTGCCAGCAGCCCCCGGTCGGGAGGGGGGGATGAGCAGTACTTC | CASSPRSGGGDEQYF
NA | TRBJ2-2 | TRBV11-3 | TRBD2 | TGTGCCAGCAGCTTAGAGGGAATGGGGCGGGAGAATAGGACCGGGGAGCTGTTTTTT | CASSLEGMGRENRTGELFF
once | TRBJ2-7 | TRBV6-6 | TRBD1 | TGTGCCAGCAGTCCCCCTCGGGACAGTTTATACGAGCAGTACTTC | CASSPPRDSLYEQYF
NA | TRBJ1-4 | TRBV30 | TRBD1 | TGTGCCTGCGGACAGGGGAATGAAAAACTGTTTTTT | CACGQGNEKLFF
medium-sized | TRBJ2-5 | TRBV4-3 | NA | TGCGCCAGCAGCCAAGCTTTTGCGAGCGGAGCCCAAGAGACCCAGTACTTC | CASSQAFASGAQETQYF
NA | TRBJ2-1 | TRBV9 | TRBD2 | TGTGCCAGCAGCGTCGACGGGAGGGCCCTCAATGAGCAGTTCTTC | CASSVDGRALNEQFF
NA | TRBJ2-4 | TRBV5-1 | TRBD2 | TGCGCCAGCAGCAACTCGGGAGGGCAAAACATTCAGTACTTC | CASSNSGGQNIQYF
NA | TRBJ2-1 | TRBV19 | TRBD2 | TGTGCCAGTACCCAAACTAGCGGGATTTGGAATGAGCAGTTCTTC | CASTQTSGIWNEQFF
NA | TRBJ1-2 | TRBV5-6 | NA | TGTGCCAGCAGCTTGCCAGGGCGTATGGGCTACACCTTC | CASSLPGRMGYTF
NA | TRBJ1-1 | TRBV5-1 | NA | TGCGCCAGCAGCTTCGCGGGGGCGAACACTGAAGCTTTCTTT | CASSFAGANTEAFF
once | TRBJ2-7 | TRBV5-4 | NA | TGTGCCAGCAGCCCGGCAGGTGGGACAAGATCCTACGAGCAGTACTTC | CASSPAGGTRSYEQYF
once | TRBJ1-1 | TRBV9 | NA | TGTGCCAGCAGCCCGAGACAGCCTATGAACACTGAAGCTTTCTTT | CASSPRQPMNTEAFF
NA | TRBJ2-7 | TRBV28 | TRBD1 | TGTGCCAGCAGTTTATACCGGGACAGGGTCGTAGACGAGCAGTACTTC | CASSLYRDRVVDEQYF
NA | TRBJ2-2 | TRBV4-2 | NA | TGTGCCAGCAGCCGATTACAGGGGAACACCGGGGAGCTGTTTTTT | CASSRLQGNTGELFF
NA | TRBJ1-2 | TRBV7-8 | TRBD1 | TGTGCCAGCAGCTTAACGGGACAGGGGGGCCATCCTTATGGCTACACCTTC | CASSLTGQGGHPYGYTF
NA | TRBJ1-1 | TRBV7-2 | TRBD1 | TGTGCCAGCAGTAGGGGACAGCCTTACACCCAGAACACTGAAGCTTTCTTT | CASSRGQPYTQNTEAFF
NA | TRBJ2-5 | TRBV21-1 | NA | TGTGCCAGCAGCAAAAGGGAGCAACAGGGGAAGAGCGAGGAGACCCAGTACTTC | CASSKREQQGKSEETQYF
NA | TRBJ1-5 | TRBV25-1 | NA | TGTGCCAGCAGTGGTACACCTAGCAATCAGCCCCAGCATTTT | CASSGTPSNQPQHF
NA | TRBJ2-3 | TRBV30 | TRBD2 | TGTGCCTGGAGTGTAGCGGGGACTAAGCAGTATTTT | CAWSVAGTKQYF
once | TRBJ1-2 | TRBV5-6 | TRBD1 | TGTGCCAGCAGCCCAGGACAGGCTGGCTACACCTTC | CASSPGQAGYTF
NA | TRBJ2-7 | TRBV28 | NA | TGTGCCAGCATCCGCGGGAAGACCTACGAGCAGTACTTC | CASIRGKTYEQYF
NA | TRBJ2-1 | TRBV7-9 | TRBD2 | TGTGCCAGCAGACTAGCGGGAGTAGACAATGAGCAGTTCTTC | CASRLAGVDNEQFF
NA | TRBJ2-2 | TRBV4-2 | NA | TGTGCCAGCGGGACACTCTCGAACACCGGGGAGCTGTTTTTT | CASGTLSNTGELFF
once | TRBJ2-7 | TRBV11-2 | TRBD1 | TGTGCCAGCAGCATGGGACAGGACCTCTACGAGCAGTACTTC | CASSMGQDLYEQYF
NA | TRBJ2-1 | TRBV5-4 | NA | TGTGCCAGCAGCTTGGCCGGGATTGAGCAGTTCTTC | CASSLAGIEQFF
NA | TRBJ2-7 | TRBV10-1 | TRBD2 | TGCGCCAGCAGTGCTGGGACTAGCGGGAATCAGGAGCAGTACTTC | CASSAGTSGNQEQYF
NA | TRBJ1-2 | TRBV7-8 | NA | TGTGCCAGCAGCTTATTACGGGACTCTGGTGGATATGGCTACACCTTC | CASSLLRDSGGYGYTF
NA | TRBJ2-3 | TRBV7-9 | TRBD2 | TGTGCCAGCAGCTTAGATAGCGGGAGTAGGACAGATACGCAGTATTTT | CASSLDSGSRTDTQYF
few | TRBJ2-2 | TRBV7-2 | NA | TGTGCCAGCAGCGATCTACAGGCTTCGAACACCGGGGAGCTGTTTTTT | CASSDLQASNTGELFF
NA | TRBJ1-3 | TRBV18 | NA | TGTGCCAGCTCACCAATCGAGGTACACGCTGGAAACACCATATATTTT | CASSPIEVHAGNTIYF
NA | TRBJ2-5 | TRBV19 | TRBD2 | TGTGCCAGTAGTATCTGGGCGGGAGGGGGGCGAGAGACCCAGTACTTC | CASSIWAGGGRETQYF
once | TRBJ1-1 | TRBV6-5 | NA | TGTGCCAGCAGTTACTCGAGTTATCGGGGGGACACTGAAGCTTTCTTT | CASSYSSYRGDTEAFF
NA | TRBJ2-3 | TRBV10-1 | TRBD2 | TGCGCCAGCAGTGAGTCGATAGCGGGAGGGCCCGCAGATACGCAGTATTTT | CASSESIAGGPADTQYF
NA | TRBJ2-2 | TRBV6-5 | NA | TGTGCCACGGCCCGGGATTTAAACACCGGGGAGCTGTTTTTT | CATARDLNTGELFF
NA | TRBJ2-1 | TRBV30 | NA | TGTGCCTGGAGTGCACGGATTGAGCCCGGGGGTTACAATGAGCAGTTCTTC | CAWSARIEPGGYNEQFF
NA | TRBJ1-6 | TRBV9 | NA | TGTGCCAGCAGCGTAGGAGACAGTTTTAATTCACCCCTCCACTTT | CASSVGDSFNSPLHF
NA | TRBJ2-3 | TRBV11-2 | TRBD1 | TGTGCCAGCAATCCATTTGGACAGGGGATAGATACGCAGTATTTT | CASNPFGQGIDTQYF
NA | TRBJ1-2 | TRBV7-2 | NA | TGTGCCAGCAGCTCGTTTGGGGGGTCTAGGGGCGCGAGTGGCTACACCTTC | CASSSFGGSRGASGYTF